This note documents a single T cell receptor beta chain sequence. Antigen specificity is unknown. Germline values: CDR1 MDHEN, CDR2 SYDVKM. The CDR3 is 15 residues long. V dropped 5 bases and J dropped 4; count of bases not matched to a gene: 5. This table comes from immunoSEQ multiplex PCR, and its TCRdb copy is limited to in-frame clones, with some not included. Here the sample spans roughly 140,000 clones, about 91% being singletons. This entry comes from a study of T cell responses to AZD1222 COVID-19 vaccine. Study overall: Second-dose intervals near 4 or 12 weeks were combined.

The study's findings and limits: Nearly half of the spike-specific TCRs reportedly recognize variant regions that carry no mutations.

The chain joins TRBV28 to TRBJ2-3; 11 nucleotides match TRBD2. This specimen consisted of peripheral blood, obtained on day 0 of AZD1222 vaccination. This receptor was identified in an adult in good health. The CDR3: CASSPLAGGPDTQYF. CDR3 DNA sequence: TGTGCCAGCAGTCCCCTAGCGGGAGGCCCAGATACGCAGTATTTT.